This passage covers 29 T cell receptor beta chains from one sample sequenced in a study of T cell repertoires in cytomegalovirus infection. Using its own MiXCR run on the reads, TCRdb lists one record per CDR3 protein. In the table there are about 740,000 distinct CDR3 sequences, 35% of which are singletons. Material: PBMCs. These receptors originate from a human donor in good health (CMV status not recorded). Some clones in this sample may be carry-over from other donors' samples.

V usage is TRBV3-1 and J usage is TRBJ2-1; 10 bases map to TRBD2. The CDR3 has 16 amino acids. The ends lost 0 bases at V and 4 bases at J; junction bases unmatched: 3. CDR1 and CDR2 from the germline V gene are LGHDT and YNNKEL (reference sequence). The CDR3 loop is CASSQDLAGEYNEQFF. CDR3 sequence (DNA): TGTGCCAGCAGCCAAGATCTAGCGGGAGAATACAATGAGCAGTTCTTC.

A note on this clonotype: A junction end diverges from the germline sequence, so it may reflect a read error. The chain is built from TRBV25-1 and TRBJ1-1; D gene unclear. Germline CDR1 MGHDK, CDR2 SYGVNS. The CDR3 is 12 amino acids. CDR3 amino acids: CASSEAPAEALF. CDR3 DNA sequence: TGTGCCAGCAGTGAAGCCCCCGCTGAAGCTTTATTT.

The chain carries TRBV6-1 and TRBJ2-4; D is undetermined. Germline V gene data show CDR1 as MNHNS and CDR2 as SASEGT. The CDR3 runs 14 residues. V was clipped by 5 bases and J by 4 bases, with 12 bases between them. The CDR3 spells CASSPKGSKNIQYF. For the CDR3, the DNA is TGTGCCAGCAGTCCCAAGGGATCTAAAAACATTCAGTACTTC.

Regarding this clonotype: The germline gene is not matched at one end of the junction; a read error may be the cause. The CDR3 is CASRHGQTSYDEQFF. CDR3 bases: TGTGCCAGCAGGCACGGACAGACCTCCTACGATGAGCAGTTCTTC. The chain is built from TRBV11-2 and TRBJ2-1; a weak D match, TRBD1 (6 bases). The germline V gene encodes CDR1 SGHAT and CDR2 FQNNGV. The CDR3 loop spans 15 amino acids.

The rearrangement joins TRBV4-1 to TRBJ1-2; 9 bases align to TRBD1. The CDR3 sequence is 14 residues long. CDR1 is MGHRA and CDR2 is YSYEKL in the germline V gene. V lost 4 bases, J lost 6 bases, and 6 bases stayed unmatched. Here the CDR3 reads CASSLPGTGNGYTF. CDR3 nucleotide sequence: TGCGCCAGCAGCCTTCCCGGGACAGGGAATGGCTACACCTTC.

The CDR3 protein is CASSSQGFHNEQFF. The CDR3 DNA reads as TGCGCCAGCAGTTCTCAGGGGTTCCACAATGAGCAGTTCTTC. This sequence joins TRBV10-2 and TRBJ2-1; possible D gene TRBD1, 6 bases. Germline CDR1 reads WSHSY; CDR2 reads SAAADI. The CDR3 is made up of 14 amino acids. Between the trimmed V and J ends, which lost 5 bases and 5 bases, there was a span of 13 bases.

This clonotype has only a few counts. The chain uses TRBV19 and TRBJ1-5, with TRBD1 matching 12 bases. The CDR3 runs to 15 residues. V was clipped by 4 bases and J by 6 bases; unmatched bases: 4. CDR1 and CDR2 (germline): LNHDA, SQIVND (reference sequence). The CDR3 DNA reads TGTGCCAGTAGTAACCGGGACAGGGGGCTTCAGCCCCAGCATTTT. This translates into CASSNRDRGLQPQHF.

This clonotype occurred a few times. The gene calls are TRBV24-1 and TRBJ1-1; no clear D gene. Germline V CDR1 and CDR2: KGHDR, SFDVKD. This CDR3 comprises 13 residues. Trimming stripped 1 base from V and 11 bases from J, with 13 bases between. CDR3 sequence (DNA): TGTGCCACCAGTGATTTTGAGGCCACTGGCGCTTTCTTT. It codes for CATSDFEATGAFF.

This clonotype occurred a few times. This chain connects TRBV5-6 to TRBJ2-2; TRBD2 aligns across 7 bases. V trimming: 0 bases; J trimming: 7 bases; junction bases outside the gene matches: 15. This CDR3 contains 18 residues. The germline gives CDR1 SGHDT, CDR2 YYEEEE. Here the CDR3 reads CASSLARPSGRFGGELFF. CDR3 bases: TGTGCCAGCAGCTTGGCTCGGCCTAGCGGACGTTTTGGCGGGGAGCTGTTTTTT. Looking up the rest from reference TRBV5-6 and TRBJ2-2 gives the full variable domain: DAGVTQSPTHLIKTRGQQVTLRCSPKSGHDTVSWYQQALGQGPQFIFQYYEEEERQRGNFPDRFSGHQFPNYSSELNVNALLLGDSALYLCASSLARPSGRFGGELFFGEGSRLTVL.

The V call is TRBV20-1, the J call TRBJ2-1, with 8 bases lining up with TRBD1. Germline lookup yields CDR1 DFQATT and CDR2 SNEGSKA (reference sequence). This CDR3 has 16 residues. V lost 3 bases and J lost 5; bases outside the gene matches: 12. CDR3: CSARGLGNRGNNEQFF. CDR3 sequence (DNA): TGCAGTGCTAGGGGGCTGGGGAACAGGGGGAACAATGAGCAGTTCTTC.

V usage is TRBV6-1 and J usage is TRBJ1-1; TRBD1 agrees at 9 bases. The CDR3 covers 16 residues. Per germline, CDR1 MNHNS and CDR2 SASEGT. Trimming removed 6 bases from V and 1 base from J; junction bases left unmatched: 9. Written as DNA, the CDR3 is TGTGCCAGCAGCCGGGACAGGGCGGTCGGGAACACTGAAGCTTTCTTT. Amino acids: CASSRDRAVGNTEAFF.

This sequence joins TRBV5-5 and TRBJ1-2, with a weak D call TRBD1 (6 bases). The germline V gene encodes CDR1 SGHKS and CDR2 YYEKEE (reference sequence). Trimming removed 4 bases from V and 3 bases from J, with 19 bases in between. The CDR3 runs to 16 residues. The CDR3 reads CASSGLGGDRHYGYTF. In DNA, the CDR3 is TGTGCCAGCAGCGGCCTCGGGGGAGACAGGCACTATGGCTACACCTTC.

This chain joins TRBV14 and TRBJ1-6; tentative D call: TRBD1 (5 bases). Trimming removed 3 bases at V and 10 bases at J, with 13 bases between. In germline, CDR1 is SGHDN, CDR2 FVKESK. This CDR3 spans 14 amino acids. The CDR3 sequence is CASSQMTVGSPLHF. Here the CDR3 DNA reads TGTGCCAGCAGCCAGATGACAGTAGGCTCACCCCTCCACTTT.

Details on this clonotype: A much larger clone lies a single base off, so this may be a read error. This chain links TRBV7-2 with TRBJ1-6, with D perhaps TRBD1 (6 bases). The CDR3 loop spans 16 amino acids. CDR1 is SGHTA and CDR2 is FQGNSA in the germline V gene. The CDR3 bases are TGTGCCAGCAGCTTGGGGGGCCCGGGCGCCGTAAATCCCCTCCGCTTT. Protein sequence: CASSLGGPGAVNPLRF.

V is TRBV27 and J is TRBJ1-1, with D unclear. The CDR3 is 13 amino acids. CDR1 is MNHEY, CDR2 SMNVEV, per germline (reference sequence). Trimming stripped 3 bases from V and 8 bases from J, with 13 bases between. The CDR3 sequence: CASSFTLTSEAFF. Written as DNA, the CDR3 is TGTGCCAGCAGTTTTACCCTCACCTCAGAAGCTTTCTTT.

This clonotype was detected ten times or more. CDR3: CASSVRLAGLTNTDTQYF. In nucleotides, the CDR3 is TGTGCCAGCAGCGTAAGACTAGCGGGGTTGACTAACACAGATACGCAGTATTTT. The rearrangement links TRBV7-8 to TRBJ2-3, with 11 nucleotides matching TRBD2. There are 18 residues in the CDR3. Germline V gives CDR1 SGHVS, CDR2 FQNEAQ. V dropped 5 bases and J dropped 2; count of bases not matched to a gene: 12.

The genes are TRBV20-1 and TRBJ2-5; 7 bases align to TRBD2. The CDR3 is made up of 14 amino acids. CDR1 is DFQATT and CDR2 is SNEGSKA in the germline V gene (reference sequence). The V and J ends lost 0 bases and 5 bases, in that order; junction bases with no gene match: 6. The CDR3 sequence is CSAREGGSLETQYF. In DNA form, the CDR3 reads TGCAGTGCTAGAGAAGGCGGGAGTTTGGAGACCCAGTACTTC.

This clonotype appeared many times. The genes are TRBV7-3 and TRBJ1-5; D is undetermined. Germline-derived CDR1 and CDR2 are SGHTA and FQGTGA. V was clipped by 4 bases and J by 6 bases, with 10 bases between them. The CDR3 is 13 residues long. The CDR3 reads CASSSGHGQPQHF. The CDR3 DNA sequence: TGTGCCAGCAGCTCTGGGCATGGTCAGCCCCAGCATTTT.

The rearrangement links TRBV6-6 to TRBJ2-7; TRBD1 is a possible D gene (6 bases). Trimming cost V 10 bases and J 0 bases, with 13 bases left between them. CDR1 MNHNY and CDR2 SVGAGI come from the germline V gene (reference sequence). The CDR3 has 13 amino acids. The CDR3 region is CAIREGGSYEQYF. CDR3 sequence (DNA): TGTGCCATTCGGGAAGGGGGCTCCTACGAGCAGTACTTC.

This clonotype occurred a few times. The rearrangement joins TRBV28 to TRBJ2-2; D is ambiguous. This CDR3 comprises 14 residues. The V end lost 5 bases, the J end lost 4 bases, and 11 bases lay between the germline ends. The germline V gene encodes CDR1 MDHEN and CDR2 SYDVKM. The CDR3 DNA is TGTGCCAGCAGTCCGAATTTGATCACCGGGGAGCTGTTTTTT. This sequence encodes CASSPNLITGELFF.

In this sample, this clonotype turned up a few times. The rearrangement joins TRBV25-1 to TRBJ2-7, with D possibly being TRBD1 (6 bases). The length of the CDR3 is 16 residues. V lost 5 bases and J lost 3, with 20 bases in between. The V gene's germline CDR1 is MGHDK and CDR2 SYGVNS. The CDR3, as DNA: TGTGCCAGCAGTCAGGATGAACAGGGACATAACTACGAGCAGTACTTC. Its translation is CASSQDEQGHNYEQYF.

About this clonotype: With a much larger clone just one base away, this may be a read error. The chain couples TRBV6-6 to TRBJ1-5; 9 nucleotides match TRBD1. Germline V lookup: CDR1 MNHNY, CDR2 SVGAGI (reference sequence). Unmatched junction bases numbered 11, after V lost 4 bases and J lost 7 bases. This CDR3 is built from 16 residues. The CDR3 bases are TGTGCCAGCAGTTTTAGTAGGACAGGGGCATCACAGCCCCAGCATTTT. Translating it yields CASSFSRTGASQPQHF.

This clonotype occurred a few times. The rearrangement links TRBV20-1 to TRBJ1-5; D unresolved. CDR3 length equals 13 residues. V was cut by 4 bases and J by 3 bases, with 10 bases left in between. Germline lookup yields CDR1 DFQATT and CDR2 SNEGSKA (reference sequence). The chain's CDR3 is CSAIRQSNQPQHF. DNA of the CDR3: TGCAGTGCTATCCGCCAGTCCAATCAGCCCCAGCATTTT.

This clonotype has a handful of counts. The CDR3 loop reads CATEDRERSGANVLTF. The CDR3 DNA reads as TGTGCCACCGAGGACAGGGAGCGCTCTGGGGCCAACGTCCTGACTTTC. V and J are TRBV24-1 and TRBJ2-6, with TRBD1 matching 8 bases. CDR3 length: 16 residues. V gave up 9 bases and J gave up 0 bases; unmatched junction bases: 6. Germline lookup yields CDR1 KGHDR and CDR2 SFDVKD.

This clonotype came up many times. The chain uses TRBV7-2 and TRBJ2-7, with 12 bases that match TRBD2. CDR1 and CDR2 (germline): SGHTA, FQGNSA. Unmatched junction bases numbered 25, after V lost 8 bases and J lost 5 bases. This CDR3 contains 20 residues. The CDR3, as DNA: TGTGCCAGCCCTTTCGTTTGGGGTCTAGCGGGAGGGCCCCGGCGAGACGAGCAGTACTTC. Its protein product is CASPFVWGLAGGPRRDEQYF.

The sample holds a few counts of this clonotype. The V call is TRBV6-1, the J call TRBJ1-1; TRBD1 matches at 9 bases. This CDR3 has 14 amino acids. Germline CDR1 reads MNHNS; CDR2 reads SASEGT. The ends lost 5 bases at V and 4 bases at J; junction bases unmatched: 5. CDR3 bases: TGTGCCAGCAGTCGTACAGGGGGCACCACTGAAGCTTTCTTT. This gives the protein CASSRTGGTTEAFF.

This clonotype was counted many times. V gene TRBV15 combines with J gene TRBJ2-1; 9 nucleotides line up with TRBD2. Losses at the gene ends were 0 bases for V and 7 bases for J; bases not matched to a gene: 7. Germline V CDR1 and CDR2: LNHNV, YYDKDF (reference sequence). The CDR3 totals 16 residues. This chain's CDR3 is CATSRDPGLAGNEQFF. Written as DNA, the CDR3 is TGTGCCACCAGCAGAGATCCGGGGCTAGCGGGGAATGAGCAGTTCTTC.

The CDR3 region is CASSLVGWGNTEAFF. CDR3 in DNA: TGCGCCAGCAGCTTGGTTGGGTGGGGTAACACTGAAGCTTTCTTT. The rearrangement links TRBV5-1 to TRBJ1-1, with unresolved D. Germline CDR1 SGHRS, CDR2 YFSETQ. Deletions cut 0 bases from V and 2 bases from J, with 11 bases between. CDR3 length equals 15 residues.

This clonotype was found a few times. V and J are TRBV12-3 or TRBV12-4 and TRBJ2-5; TRBD2 is a possible D gene (5 bases). The CDR3 is 13 residues long. V lost 4 bases, J lost 3 bases, and 9 bases lay in between. The CDR3, as DNA: TGTGCCAGCAGTTCCCTGGGAGAAGAGACCCAGTACTTC. Translation gives CASSSLGEETQYF.